The 28 T cell receptor beta chains in this list originate from one sample, sequenced in a study of T cell responses to AZD1222 COVID-19 vaccine. Assay: immunoSEQ multiplex PCR; the TCRdb copy retains only in-frame clones and omits some. The data show fewer than 90,000 clones, about nine tenths seen once. Sequenced here: peripheral blood, sampled 28 days after the second AZD1222 dose. These receptors were collected from an adult who received the AZD1222 COVID-19 vaccine.

The chain uses TRBV5-4 and TRBJ1-1; TRBD1 aligns across 7 bases. The CDR3 loop spans 15 amino acids. CDR1 SGHNT and CDR2 YYREEE come from the germline V gene (reference sequence). V lost 4 bases, J lost 1 base, and 7 bases stayed unmatched. CDR3 in DNA: TGTGCCAGCAGCCCTCAGGGGGACAGGAACACTGAAGCTTTCTTT. Translating gives CASSPQGDRNTEAFF. The full variable domain, with the rest looked up from reference TRBV5-4 and TRBJ1-1, is ETGVTQSPTHLIKTRGQQVTLRCSSQSGHNTVSWYQQALGQGPQFIFQYYREEENGRGNFPPRFSGLQFPNYSSELNVNALELDDSALYLCASSPQGDRNTEAFFGQGTRLTVV.

The genes are TRBV15 and TRBJ1-5, with D unresolved. The CDR3 is 15 amino acids. The V end was cut by 3 bases, the J end by 2 bases, with 11 bases between. Germline V CDR1 and CDR2: LNHNV, YYDKDF (reference sequence). This CDR3 reads CATSSEPRGNQPQHF. As DNA, the CDR3 is TGTGCCACCAGCAGCGAACCTCGGGGCAATCAGCCCCAGCATTTT.

The chain couples TRBV27 to TRBJ1-1; unclear D gene. The V gene lost 2 bases and the J gene lost 0 bases, with 10 bases spanning the gap. Germline CDR1 MNHEY, CDR2 SMNVEV (reference sequence). This CDR3 region has 15 residues. CDR3 sequence (DNA): TGTGCCAGCAGTTTAAGTGGCGCTCTGAACACTGAAGCTTTCTTT. Protein product: CASSLSGALNTEAFF.

The chain uses TRBV7-2 and TRBJ1-2; unclear D gene. V shed 1 base and J shed 3 bases, with 15 bases lying between them. Germline CDR1 SGHTA, CDR2 FQGNSA. The CDR3 totals 16 residues. For the CDR3, the DNA is TGTGCCAGCAGCTTAGTATTGAAGCTGGGAGACTATGGCTACACCTTC. This translates into CASSLVLKLGDYGYTF.

The DNA for the CDR3 is TGTGCCAGCAGTTTACGGGGCCCCTACGAGCAGTACTTC. This translates into CASSLRGPYEQYF. The gene calls are TRBV12-3 or TRBV12-4 and TRBJ2-7; D assignment may be TRBD1 or TRBD2 (5 bases each). Trimming removed 2 bases at V and 2 bases at J, with 7 bases between. This CDR3 comprises 13 residues.

V and J are TRBV24-1 and TRBJ1-5; no clear D gene. Trimming pared 3 bases from V and 9 bases from J, leaving 11 bases between. This CDR3 contains 13 residues. In germline, CDR1 is KGHDR, CDR2 SFDVKD. The CDR3 here is CATSDPNGLPQHF. In DNA form, the CDR3 reads TGTGCCACCAGTGATCCTAACGGTCTGCCCCAGCATTTT.

The table lists this clone with a few counts. The CDR3 bases are TGTGCCAGCAGCTTAGAGACCGACACTGAAGCTTTCTTT. This translates into CASSLETDTEAFF. V usage is TRBV11-3 and J usage is TRBJ1-1; D call uncertain. The germline CDR1 and CDR2 sequences are SGHNT and YENEEA. This CDR3 has 13 residues. V was trimmed by 0 bases and J by 3 bases, leaving 5 bases between them.

The chain has TRBV3-1 (or the pseudogene TRBV3-2) and TRBJ1-1; no clear D gene. Germline V lookup: CDR1 LGHDT, CDR2 YNNKEL (reference sequence). V was pared by 1 base and J by 11 bases, with 26 bases between. The CDR3 spans 17 residues. The CDR3 DNA follows: TGTGCCAGCAGCCAAGCAGCTGACACATCCTCCTTTATGAGGGCTTTCTTT. Protein sequence: CASSQAADTSSFMRAFF.

V gene TRBV5-1 combines with J gene TRBJ1-6; 7 bases line up with TRBD1. In germline, CDR1 is SGHRS, CDR2 YFSETQ. J was trimmed by 9 bases and V by 2 bases; bases with no gene match: 5. The CDR3 has 14 amino acids. DNA for the CDR3: TGCGCCAGCAGCTTTGGACAGGCCATTTCACCCCTCCACTTT. This translates into CASSFGQAISPLHF.

This rearrangement joins TRBV19 to TRBJ1-1; perhaps TRBD1 as D (5 bases). Germline V gene lookup returns CDR1 LNHDA and CDR2 SQIVND (reference sequence). Trimming removed 8 bases at V and 1 base at J, with 14 bases between. The CDR3 consists of 14 residues. This CDR3 is CASRFEGANTEAFF. The CDR3 DNA reads TGTGCCAGTCGATTCGAAGGGGCGAACACTGAAGCTTTCTTT.

The chain has TRBV5-4 and TRBJ1-1; D gene unclear. Germline loops: CDR1 SGHNT, CDR2 YYREEE (reference sequence). This CDR3 region has 13 residues. V dropped 4 bases and J dropped 0 bases, with 7 bases sitting between them. The CDR3 reads CASSRAVNTEAFF. As DNA, the CDR3 is TGTGCCAGCAGCCGAGCCGTGAACACTGAAGCTTTCTTT.

This chain connects TRBV6-2 or TRBV6-3 to TRBJ1-2; D possibly corresponds to TRBD1 (5 bases). The CDR3 is 14 residues long. Germline V CDR1 and CDR2: MNHEY, SVGEGT. Between the trimmed V and J ends, which lost 5 bases and 7 bases, there was a span of 17 bases. The CDR3 spells CASSTAFAGSGYTF. The CDR3 nucleotides read TGTGCCAGCAGTACGGCTTTCGCAGGGAGTGGCTACACCTTC.

The chain recombines TRBV24-1 with TRBJ1-5; D unresolved. Trimming removed 5 bases at V and 5 bases at J, with 9 bases between. This CDR3 is built from 13 residues. Germline V gene sequence: CDR1 KGHDR, CDR2 SFDVKD. The CDR3 spells CATSGGEHQPQHF. As DNA, the CDR3 is TGTGCCACCAGTGGGGGAGAACATCAGCCCCAGCATTTT.

The chain has TRBV12-5 and TRBJ2-3; tentative D call: TRBD1 (6 bases). Germline V gives CDR1 LGHNT, CDR2 FRNRAP. The CDR3 is 14 residues long. V lost 2 bases, J lost 9 bases, and 15 bases lay in between. The DNA for the CDR3 is TGTGCTAGTGGTTTGAATACAGGGATATGGACGCAGTATTTT. Its protein is CASGLNTGIWTQYF. The entire variable domain, with the rest obtained from reference TRBV12-5 and TRBJ2-3, is as follows: DARVTQTPRHKVTEMGQEVTMRCQPILGHNTVFWYRQTMMQGLELLAYFRNRAPLDDSGMPKDRFSAEMPDATLATLKIQPSEPRDSAVYFCASGLNTGIWTQYFGPGTRLTVL.

CDR3 protein: CASSKESGATNTGELFF. The CDR3 DNA sequence: TGTGCCAGCAGCAAAGAAAGCGGGGCTACGAACACCGGGGAGCTGTTTTTT. This chain links TRBV21-1 with TRBJ2-2; TRBD2, the D gene given by the table, was not confirmed from the DNA. TRBV21-1 has pseudogene status. CDR3 length: 17 amino acids.

The chain carries TRBV19 and TRBJ1-2; D is undetermined. V was shortened by 6 bases and J by 5 bases, with 13 bases between the two germline ends. Germline V CDR1 and CDR2: LNHDA, SQIVND (reference sequence). The CDR3 has 13 amino acids. CDR3 amino acids: CASSTGPQYGYTF. CDR3 nucleotide sequence: TGTGCCAGTAGCACCGGACCCCAGTATGGCTACACCTTC.

The genes are TRBV6-1 and TRBJ2-7; D gene unclear. Germline-derived CDR1 and CDR2 are MNHNS and SASEGT. The CDR3 consists of 14 residues. Trimming took 1 base from V and 3 from J, leaving 10 bases between them. The CDR3 region is CASSEGGTHYEQYF. In nucleotides, the CDR3 is TGTGCCAGCAGTGAAGGGGGTACCCACTACGAGCAGTACTTC.

V gene TRBV11-3 combines with J gene TRBJ2-7; D unresolved. With 2 bases removed from V and 6 bases from J, the gap between germline ends came to 5 bases. Per germline, CDR1 SGHNT and CDR2 YENEEA. This CDR3 contains 11 residues. CDR3: CASSLMAEQYF. DNA of the CDR3: TGTGCCAGCAGCTTAATGGCCGAGCAGTACTTC.

This clone was counted between two and nine times. The chain joins TRBV7-9 to TRBJ2-6; no clear D gene. V lost 5 bases and J 4 bases, leaving 6 bases between the germline ends. In germline, CDR1 is SEHNR, CDR2 FQNEAQ (reference sequence). The length of the CDR3 is 13 residues. The CDR3 bases are TGTGCCAGCAGCATGCCAGGGGCCAACGTCCTGACTTTC. This translates into CASSMPGANVLTF. The full variable domain, with the rest looked up from reference TRBV7-9 and TRBJ2-6, is DTGVSQNPRHKITKRGQNVTFRCDPISEHNRLYWYRQTLGQGPEFLTYFQNEAQLEKSRLLSDRFSAERPKGSFSTLEIQRTEQGDSAMYLCASSMPGANVLTFGAGSRLTVL.

V is TRBV6-5 and J is TRBJ2-3, with 9 bases matching TRBD2. V shed 2 bases and J 6 bases; nucleotides not matched to a gene: 6. The length of the CDR3 is 15 residues. The germline CDR1 and CDR2 sequences are MNHEY and SVGAGI. The chain's CDR3 is CASSYGGGDSDTQYF. The DNA of the CDR3 is TGTGCCAGCAGTTACGGCGGGGGGGACTCGGATACGCAGTATTTT.

This clone appeared a few times. The CDR3 DNA is TGTGCCAGCAGTGAAATGAGTAGAAAGTACGAGCAGTACTTC. It encodes CASSEMSRKYEQYF. J is TRBJ2-7 and V is TRBV6-1; no definite D call. The germline V and J ends were trimmed by 2 bases and 4 bases, with 12 bases remaining between them. This CDR3 is 14 amino acids long. Germline CDR1 is MNHNS and CDR2 is SASEGT.

The genes are TRBV5-6 and TRBJ2-2, with TRBD2 as a possible D gene (6 bases). The ends were cut back, 6 bases at V and 0 bases at J, with 15 bases in the middle. This CDR3 has 16 residues. Germline V gene sequence: CDR1 SGHDT, CDR2 YYEEEE. CDR3 in DNA: TGTGCCAGCACCGCCCCGGGGGACCCGAACACCGGGGAGCTGTTTTTT. Its translation is CASTAPGDPNTGELFF.

The chain uses TRBV21-1 and TRBJ2-7; the table names TRBD1, a call not compared with the DNA. TRBV21-1 represents a pseudogene. CDR3 length equals 16 residues. CDR3 sequence (DNA): TGTGCCAGCAGCAAAGTGATCAGGGGCCCTACCTACGAGCAGTACTTC. The encoded protein is CASSKVIRGPTYEQYF.

The chain carries TRBV5-1 and TRBJ1-2; 7 bases fit TRBD1. The germline V gene encodes CDR1 SGHRS and CDR2 YFSETQ. V lost 4 bases, J lost 4 bases, and 7 bases stayed unmatched. The CDR3 extends over 14 amino acids. The CDR3 here is CASSGTVNSYGYTF. The CDR3 DNA sequence: TGCGCCAGCAGCGGGACAGTCAACTCCTATGGCTACACCTTC. The variable domain in full, with the rest retrieved from reference TRBV5-1 and TRBJ1-2, is KAGVTQTPRYLIKTRGQQVTLSCSPISGHRSVSWYQQTPGQGLQFLFEYFSETQRNKGNFPGRFSGRQFSNSRSEMNVSTLELGDSALYLCASSGTVNSYGYTFGSGTRLTVV.

The rearrangement uses TRBV12-3 or TRBV12-4 and TRBJ2-3; D is unresolved. The V and J ends lost 0 bases and 3 bases respectively, with 4 bases between them. The CDR3 runs 13 residues. This chain's CDR3 is CASSLAMTDTQYF. The CDR3 coding sequence is TGTGCCAGCAGTTTAGCGATGACAGATACGCAGTATTTT.

The chain joins TRBV18 to TRBJ1-2, with D uncertain. Germline V gene sequence: CDR1 KGHSH, CDR2 LQKENI. With 0 bases removed from V and 0 bases from J, the gap between germline ends came to 8 bases. CDR3 length equals 15 residues. The CDR3 spells CASSPPAGANYGYTF. The CDR3 nucleotides read TGTGCCAGCTCACCACCCGCGGGAGCTAACTATGGCTACACCTTC.

This chain links TRBV5-4 with TRBJ2-7; D uncertain. V gave up 4 bases and J gave up 7 bases, with 15 bases separating them. Germline V lookup: CDR1 SGHNT, CDR2 YYREEE (reference sequence). The length of the CDR3 is 13 residues. CDR3 in DNA: TGTGCCAGCAGCCACCCGGACCGGTGGGAGCAGTACTTC. Translating gives CASSHPDRWEQYF. The full variable domain, completed using reference TRBV5-4 and TRBJ2-7, is ETGVTQSPTHLIKTRGQQVTLRCSSQSGHNTVSWYQQALGQGPQFIFQYYREEENGRGNFPPRFSGLQFPNYSSELNVNALELDDSALYLCASSHPDRWEQYFGPGTRLTVT.

The CDR3, as DNA: TGCGCCAGCAGCTTGGCGGGCGCCGGCACAGATACGCAGTATTTT. Its translation: CASSLAGAGTDTQYF. The chain is built from TRBV5-1 and TRBJ2-3; no clear D. Germline V gene lookup returns CDR1 SGHRS and CDR2 YFSETQ. The CDR3 runs to 15 residues. V shed 0 bases and J shed 1 base, with 9 bases lying between them.